These T cell receptor beta chains were read from a single sample in a study of brain T cells in children with intractable seizures. Sequencing used immunoSEQ multiplex PCR; TCRdb keeps in-frame clones, though not all of them. The table has about 64,000 clones, around 96% seen once; the top ten hold more than 0.3%. The material was peripheral blood, obtained at surgery. The source is a boy under two years old with focal cortical dysplasia and intractable seizures. Each CDR3 is given with its conserved first and last residue. A D gene is named only where the DNA matches it firmly. The size entry is marked missing in some rows and otherwise reads once, few, many or a size class.

V: TRBV7-9
D: -
J: TRBJ1-1
size: -
DNA: TGTGCCAGCAGCTTATGGGATGGGGACACTGAAGCTTTCTTT
CDR3: CASSLWDGDTEAFF

V: TRBV27
D: -
J: TRBJ1-1
size: -
DNA: TGTGCCAGCAGTAGGAGGGCTGGGTTGAACACTGAAGCTTTCTTT
CDR3: CASSRRAGLNTEAFF

V: TRBV12-3/TRBV12-4
D: -
J: TRBJ1-6
size: -
DNA: TGTGCCAGCAGTTTCAGGGAAAATTCACCCCTCCACTTT
CDR3: CASSFRENSPLHF

V: TRBV15
D: TRBD2
J: TRBJ2-1
size: -
DNA: TGTGCCACCAGCAGAGCACCCGCCGGACTAGACCTTCCACATGAGCAGTTCTTC
CDR3: CATSRAPAGLDLPHEQFF

V: TRBV6-1
D: TRBD2
J: TRBJ2-3
size: -
DNA: TGTGCCAGCAGTGAGGATAGCGGGGGCTACACAGATACGCAGTATTTT
CDR3: CASSEDSGGYTDTQYF

V: TRBV19
D: -
J: TRBJ2-6
size: -
DNA: TGTGCCAGCCAGAACACAGGGATGGGGGCCAACGTCCTGACTTTC
CDR3: CASQNTGMGANVLTF

V: TRBV5-4
D: -
J: TRBJ1-1
size: -
DNA: TGTGCCAGCAGCTCGGTCGTGTCGTCGTGGGGGGCACTTGAAGCTTTCTTT
CDR3: CASSSVVSSWGALEAFF

V: TRBV12-5
D: -
J: TRBJ1-1
size: -
DNA: TGTGCTAGTGGTTTGGTAGTGGGGGGGGACACTGAAGCTTTCTTT
CDR3: CASGLVVGGDTEAFF

V: TRBV4-2
D: TRBD1
J: TRBJ2-7
size: once
DNA: TGTGCCAGCAGCCAAGATCAGGGACAGGGAATAACCTACGAGCAGTACTTC
CDR3: CASSQDQGQGITYEQYF

V: TRBV7-5
D: -
J: TRBJ1-6
size: -
DNA: TGTGTCAGAAGCCTCCCCACAATCAAAAGGGGGAGCTCCTATAATTCACCCCTCCACTTT
CDR3: CVRSLPTIKRGSSYNSPLHF

V: TRBV7-9
D: TRBD1
J: TRBJ1-4
size: -
DNA: TGTGCCAGCAGCGTCGACAGGGGGCGAGAAAAACTGTTTTTT
CDR3: CASSVDRGREKLFF

V: TRBV19
D: TRBD1
J: TRBJ2-3
size: -
DNA: TGTGCCAGTAGGAGAACGCAGGGGGGCACAGATACGCAGTATTTT
CDR3: CASRRTQGGTDTQYF

V: TRBV6-2/TRBV6-3
D: -
J: TRBJ2-7
size: -
DNA: TGTGCCAGCAGTTACCGACCGACAGTTTACGAGCAGTACTTC
CDR3: CASSYRPTVYEQYF

V: TRBV6-5
D: TRBD2
J: TRBJ2-1
size: once
DNA: TGTGCCAGCAGGAACGGGACTAGAGGGACGAATGAGCAGTTCTTC
CDR3: CASRNGTRGTNEQFF

V: TRBV6-2/TRBV6-3
D: -
J: TRBJ1-5
size: -
DNA: TGTGCCAGCAGTTCGGGTGATCAGCCCCAGCATTTT
CDR3: CASSSGDQPQHF

V: TRBV2
D: -
J: TRBJ2-1
size: once
DNA: TGTGCCAGCACGGTTTGGCTTAACATGGGGGAGCAGTTCTTC
CDR3: CASTVWLNMGEQFF

V: TRBV3-1/TRBV3-2
D: -
J: TRBJ2-1
size: -
DNA: TGTGCCAGCAGCCAAGCTCGCGTTTCCTACAATGAGCAGTTCTTC
CDR3: CASSQARVSYNEQFF

V: TRBV5-5
D: TRBD2
J: TRBJ2-1
size: -
DNA: TGTGCCAGCAGCTTGGGACTAGCGGGGGTCTCCTACAATGAGCAGTTCTTC
CDR3: CASSLGLAGVSYNEQFF

V: TRBV7-6
D: -
J: TRBJ2-5
size: -
DNA: TGTGCCAGCAGCTTAGCTGGGCTAGCCGGGGAGACCCAGTACTTC
CDR3: CASSLAGLAGETQYF

V: TRBV9
D: TRBD1
J: TRBJ1-4
size: -
DNA: TGTGCCAGCAGACCGGGACAGTATAATGAAAAACTGTTTTTT
CDR3: CASRPGQYNEKLFF

V: TRBV28
D: -
J: TRBJ2-7
size: -
DNA: TGTGCCAGCAGTTGGCGGCAGACGCCTCTGTACTTC
CDR3: CASSWRQTPLYF

V: TRBV11-1
D: -
J: TRBJ2-5
size: -
DNA: TGTGCCAGCAGCCAAGGGGGGGGATATAAGGAGACCCAGTACTTC
CDR3: CASSQGGGYKETQYF

V: TRBV7-9
D: TRBD1
J: TRBJ1-6
size: -
DNA: TGTGCCAGCAGCTCGACAGGGCCACCCCTCCACTTT
CDR3: CASSSTGPPLHF

V: TRBV3-1/TRBV3-2
D: TRBD1
J: TRBJ1-3
size: -
DNA: TGTGCCAGCAGCCAAGATGACAGGGAGGAGGGAAACACCATATATTTT
CDR3: CASSQDDREEGNTIYF

V: TRBV18
D: TRBD1
J: TRBJ1-1
size: -
DNA: TGTGCCAGCTCACCACTTATGACAGGGATCGCTGAAGCTTTCTTT
CDR3: CASSPLMTGIAEAFF

V: TRBV27
D: -
J: TRBJ1-2
size: -
DNA: TGTGCCAGCAGTTTGGTTGGGGGCGCGTCCAACTATGGCTACACCTTC
CDR3: CASSLVGGASNYGYTF

V: TRBV29-1
D: -
J: TRBJ2-4
size: -
DNA: TGCAGCGTTGTTGCGGGTCCCAAAAACATTCAGTACTTC
CDR3: CSVVAGPKNIQYF

V: TRBV12-2
D: -
J: TRBJ2-1
size: -
DNA: TGTGCAAGTCGCTTAGGGCTAGCGGGAAGGTCCTACAATGAGCAGTTCTTC
CDR3: CASRLGLAGRSYNEQFF

V: TRBV6-2/TRBV6-3
D: -
J: TRBJ2-7
size: -
DNA: TGTGCCAGCAGTTTGTGGGAAAGGTCCTACGAGCAGTACTTC
CDR3: CASSLWERSYEQYF